This T cell receptor (beta chain) derives from a study of T-cell reconstitution after alpha-beta-depleted transplantation in children. This clonotype was recorded a few times. For TCRbeta, the library was prepared with unique molecular identifiers. Each CDR3 protein gets one entry after TCRdb re-called the PCR reads with MiXCR. Of 490,000 or so distinct CDR3 sequences listed, under 15% are singletons. The ends lost 5 bases at V and 0 bases at J; junction bases unmatched: 4. Germline assignment: CDR1 SGHVS and CDR2 FNYEAQ. This CDR3 is 15 amino acids long. The genes are TRBV7-6 and TRBJ2-5; 9 positions match TRBD2. The source material was PBMCs from the stem cell graft donor, sampled from the stem cell graft. The TCR originated in a human donor who donated a stem cell graft to a child with combined immunodeficiency. CDR3 DNA: TGTGCCAGCAGCGCGGGAGGGGGTCACCAAGAGACCCAGTACTTC. Its translation is CASSAGGGHQETQYF.